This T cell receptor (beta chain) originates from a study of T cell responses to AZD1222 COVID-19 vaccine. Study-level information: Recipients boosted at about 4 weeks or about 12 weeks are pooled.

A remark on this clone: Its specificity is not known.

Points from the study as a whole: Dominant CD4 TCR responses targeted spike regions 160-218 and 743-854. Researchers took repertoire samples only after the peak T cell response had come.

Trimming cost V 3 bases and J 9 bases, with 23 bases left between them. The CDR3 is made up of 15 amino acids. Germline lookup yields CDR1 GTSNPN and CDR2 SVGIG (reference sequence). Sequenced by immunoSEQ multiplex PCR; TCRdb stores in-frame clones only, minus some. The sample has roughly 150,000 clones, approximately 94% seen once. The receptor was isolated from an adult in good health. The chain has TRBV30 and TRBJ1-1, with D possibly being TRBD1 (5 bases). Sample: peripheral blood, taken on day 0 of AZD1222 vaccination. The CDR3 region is CAWSDALGLEWKAFF. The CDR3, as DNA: TGTGCCTGGAGCGATGCACTGGGGCTGGAGTGGAAAGCTTTCTTT.